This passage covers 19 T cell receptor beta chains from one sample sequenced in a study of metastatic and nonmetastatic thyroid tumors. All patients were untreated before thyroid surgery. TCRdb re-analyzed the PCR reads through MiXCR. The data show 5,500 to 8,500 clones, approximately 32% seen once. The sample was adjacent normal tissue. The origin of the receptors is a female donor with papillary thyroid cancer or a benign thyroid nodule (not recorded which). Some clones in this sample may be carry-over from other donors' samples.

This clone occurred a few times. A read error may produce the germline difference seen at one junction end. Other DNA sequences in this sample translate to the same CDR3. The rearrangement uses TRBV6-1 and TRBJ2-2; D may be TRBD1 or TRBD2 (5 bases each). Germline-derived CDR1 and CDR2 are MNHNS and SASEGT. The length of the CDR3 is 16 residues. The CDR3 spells CASSRQRGWNTGELFF. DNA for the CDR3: TGTGCCAGCAGCCGACAGAGGGGTTGGAACACAGGGGAGCTGTTTTTT.

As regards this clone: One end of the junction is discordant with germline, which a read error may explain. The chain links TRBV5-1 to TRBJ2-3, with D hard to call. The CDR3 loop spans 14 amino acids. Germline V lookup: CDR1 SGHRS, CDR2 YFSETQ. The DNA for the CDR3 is TGCGCCAGCAGCGTGGACGGACCCACAGATACGCAATATTTT. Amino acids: CASSVDGPTDTQYF.

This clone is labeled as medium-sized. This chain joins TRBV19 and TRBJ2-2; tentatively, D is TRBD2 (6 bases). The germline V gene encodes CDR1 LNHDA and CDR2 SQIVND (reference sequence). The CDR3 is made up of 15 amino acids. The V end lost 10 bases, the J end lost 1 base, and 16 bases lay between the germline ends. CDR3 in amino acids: CATDWGVGNTGELFF. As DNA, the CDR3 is TGTGCCACCGATTGGGGGGTCGGGAACACCGGGGAGCTGTTTTTT.

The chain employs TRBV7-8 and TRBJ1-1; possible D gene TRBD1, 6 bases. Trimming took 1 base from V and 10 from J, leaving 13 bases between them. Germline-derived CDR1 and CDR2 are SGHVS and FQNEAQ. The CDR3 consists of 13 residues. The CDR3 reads CASSLGAGVRAFF. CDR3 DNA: TGTGCCAGCAGCTTAGGGGCAGGGGTTAGAGCTTTCTTT.

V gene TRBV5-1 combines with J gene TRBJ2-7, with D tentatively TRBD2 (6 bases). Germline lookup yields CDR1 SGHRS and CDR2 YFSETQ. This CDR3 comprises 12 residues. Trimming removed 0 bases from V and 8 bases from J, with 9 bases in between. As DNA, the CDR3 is TGCGCCAGCAGCTTGGCGGGGGAGAAGCAGTACTTC. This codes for CASSLAGEKQYF.

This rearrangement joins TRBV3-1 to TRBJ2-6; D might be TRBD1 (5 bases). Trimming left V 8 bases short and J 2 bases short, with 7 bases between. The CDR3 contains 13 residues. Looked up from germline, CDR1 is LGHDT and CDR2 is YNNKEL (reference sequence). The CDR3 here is CASQGAGANVLTF. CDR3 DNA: TGTGCCAGCCAGGGTGCTGGGGCCAACGTCCTGACTTTC.

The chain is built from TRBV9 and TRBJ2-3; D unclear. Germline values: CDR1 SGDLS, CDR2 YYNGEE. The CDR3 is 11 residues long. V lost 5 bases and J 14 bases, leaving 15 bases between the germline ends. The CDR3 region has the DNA TGTGCCAGCAGTGACCCGAAAGGGCTGTATTTT. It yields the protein CASSDPKGLYF.

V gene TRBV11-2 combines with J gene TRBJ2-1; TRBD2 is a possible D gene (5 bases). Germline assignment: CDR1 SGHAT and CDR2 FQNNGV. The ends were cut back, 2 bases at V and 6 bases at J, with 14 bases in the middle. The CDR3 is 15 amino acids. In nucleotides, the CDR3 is TGTGCCAGCAGCTTATACTCCTCTAGCACCAATGAGCAGTTCTTC. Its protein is CASSLYSSSTNEQFF.

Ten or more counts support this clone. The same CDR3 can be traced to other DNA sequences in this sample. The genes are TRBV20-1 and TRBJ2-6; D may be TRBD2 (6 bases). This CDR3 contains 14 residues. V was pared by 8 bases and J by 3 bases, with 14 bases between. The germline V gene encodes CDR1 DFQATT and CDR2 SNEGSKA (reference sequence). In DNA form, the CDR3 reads TGCAGTTTAGGCGGGGCGGGTGGGGCCAACGTCCTGACTTTC. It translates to CSLGGAGGANVLTF.

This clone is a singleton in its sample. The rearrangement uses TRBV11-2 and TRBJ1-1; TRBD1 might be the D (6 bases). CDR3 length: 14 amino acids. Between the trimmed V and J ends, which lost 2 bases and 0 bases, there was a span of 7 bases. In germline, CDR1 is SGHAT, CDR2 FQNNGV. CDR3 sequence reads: CASSLNRVNTEAFF. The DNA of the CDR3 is TGTGCCAGCAGCTTAAACAGGGTGAACACTGAAGCTTTCTTT.

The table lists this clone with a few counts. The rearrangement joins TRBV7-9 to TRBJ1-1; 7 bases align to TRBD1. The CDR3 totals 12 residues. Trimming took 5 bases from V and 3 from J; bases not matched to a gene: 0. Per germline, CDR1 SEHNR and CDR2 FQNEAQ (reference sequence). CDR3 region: CASSTGDTEAFF. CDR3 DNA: TGTGCCAGCAGCACAGGGGACACTGAAGCTTTCTTT.

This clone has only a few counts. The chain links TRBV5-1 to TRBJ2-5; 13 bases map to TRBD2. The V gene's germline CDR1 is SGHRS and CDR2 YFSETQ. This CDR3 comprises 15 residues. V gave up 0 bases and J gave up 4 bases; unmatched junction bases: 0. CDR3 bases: TGCGCCAGCAGCTTGGGGACTAGCGGGGGAGAGACCCAGTACTTC. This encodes CASSLGTSGGETQYF.

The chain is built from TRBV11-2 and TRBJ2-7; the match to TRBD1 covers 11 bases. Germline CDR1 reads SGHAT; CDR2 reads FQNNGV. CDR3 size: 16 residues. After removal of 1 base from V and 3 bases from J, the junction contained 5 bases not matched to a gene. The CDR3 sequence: CASSLVADRGHYEQYF. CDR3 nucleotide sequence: TGTGCCAGCAGCTTAGTAGCGGACAGGGGGCACTACGAGCAGTACTTC.

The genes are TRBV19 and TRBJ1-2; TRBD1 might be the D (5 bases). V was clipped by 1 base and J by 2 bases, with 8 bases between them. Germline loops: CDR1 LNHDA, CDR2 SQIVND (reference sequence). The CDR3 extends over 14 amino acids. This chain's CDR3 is CASSIGGGNYGYTF. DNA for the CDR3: TGTGCCAGTAGTATAGGGGGCGGAAACTATGGCTACACCTTC.

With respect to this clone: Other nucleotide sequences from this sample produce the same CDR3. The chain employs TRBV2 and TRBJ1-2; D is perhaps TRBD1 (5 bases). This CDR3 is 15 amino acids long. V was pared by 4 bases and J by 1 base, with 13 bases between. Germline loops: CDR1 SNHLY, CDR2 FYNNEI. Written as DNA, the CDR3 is TGTGCCAGCAGTGCCGGTACAGGTTTTAACTATGGCTACACCTTC. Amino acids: CASSAGTGFNYGYTF. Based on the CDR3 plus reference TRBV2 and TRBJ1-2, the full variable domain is EPEVTQTPSHQVTQMGQEVILRCVPISNHLYFYWYRQILGQKVEFLVSFYNNEISEKSEIFDDQFSVERPDGSNFTLKIRSTKLEDSAMYFCASSAGTGFNYGYTFGSGTRLTVV.

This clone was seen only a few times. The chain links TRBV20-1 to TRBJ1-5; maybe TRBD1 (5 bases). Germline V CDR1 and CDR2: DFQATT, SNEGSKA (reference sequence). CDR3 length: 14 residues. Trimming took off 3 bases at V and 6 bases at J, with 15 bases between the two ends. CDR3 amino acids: CSARPGPSSQPQHF. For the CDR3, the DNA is TGCAGTGCTAGGCCGGGACCGTCCAGTCAGCCCCAGCATTTT.

CDR3 sequence (DNA): TGCGCCAGCAGCTTCCAGGGCCACGAGCAGTACTTC. Its protein is CASSFQGHEQYF. The genes are TRBV5-1 and TRBJ2-7; D may be TRBD1 (5 bases). V was clipped by 2 bases and J by 5 bases, with 8 bases between them. CDR3 length equals 12 residues. Germline CDR1 SGHRS, CDR2 YFSETQ.

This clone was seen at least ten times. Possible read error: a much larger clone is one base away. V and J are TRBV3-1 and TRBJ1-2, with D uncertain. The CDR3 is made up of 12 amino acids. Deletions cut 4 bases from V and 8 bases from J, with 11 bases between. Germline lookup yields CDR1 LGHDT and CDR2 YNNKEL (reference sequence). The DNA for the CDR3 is TGTGCCAGCAGCCGATTAAACTCGGGCTACACCTTC. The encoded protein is CASSRLNSGYTF.

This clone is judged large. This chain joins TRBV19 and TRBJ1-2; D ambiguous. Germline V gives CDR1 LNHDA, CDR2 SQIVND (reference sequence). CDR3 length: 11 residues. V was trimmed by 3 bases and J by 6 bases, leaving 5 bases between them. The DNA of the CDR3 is TGTGCCAGTAGTATGTTTGATGGCTACACCTTC. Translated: CASSMFDGYTF.